This T cell receptor beta chain derives from a study of blood T cell repertoires in COVID-19. Study at large: Some COVID-19 samples were acute and others convalescent; all came from the United States, Italy and Spain.

As handled by the study authors: Amplification with reference gene primers provided the estimates of nucleated cell counts. Using immunoSEQ multiplex PCR, the repertoire was profiled, and TCRdb retains in-frame clones only, with some absent. V and J calls and clone size are copied from that table; D and trimming were computed from the DNA. The sample has around 130,000 clones, 75% to 90% seen once. Germline CDR1 SNHLY, CDR2 FYNNEI. V dropped 6 bases and J dropped 1 base, with 9 bases sitting between them. The CDR3 runs 14 residues. Material for sequencing was peripheral blood. This TCR derives from a human donor in a cohort sampled during active COVID-19. J is TRBJ1-4 and V is TRBV2; no definite D call. CDR3 in amino acids: CASRIERTNEKLFF. CDR3 bases: TGTGCCAGCAGAATAGAGCGAACTAATGAAAAACTGTTTTTT.